This TCR beta chain was recovered during a study of T cell repertoires in cytomegalovirus infection. Study information: It was the public TCR beta signatures that indicated both CMV infection and matching HLA type. Whole-study findings and limits: Ex vivo, HLA-C-restricted CMV-specific TCR beta clonotypes prevailed over the rest of the response.

V gave up 6 bases and J gave up 2 bases; unmatched junction bases: 5. There are 14 residues in the CDR3. The germline V gene encodes CDR1 MNHEY and CDR2 SVGAGI. As concerns this clonotype: Its antigen is currently unknown.

TCRdb independently ran MiXCR on the reads; one entry per CDR3 protein. The data contain about 920,000 distinct CDR3 sequences, more than 25% of them singletons. The source was cultured CD8+ T cells from PBMCs, collected from culture after CMV antigen stimulation. The gene calls are TRBV6-5 and TRBJ2-3, with 7 nucleotides matching TRBD2. This TCR derives from a human donor in good health (CMV status not recorded). Some clones in this sample may be carry-over from other donors' samples. The CDR3 DNA follows: TGTGCCAGCAGCGGGGGGAATGACACAGATACGCAGTATTTT. The encoded protein is CASSGGNDTDTQYF.